The clone carrying this T cell receptor (beta chain) was seen repeatedly, ten times or more. Its antigen remains unknown. The J segment lost 0 bases and the V segment lost 4 bases, leaving 11 bases of the junction unmatched. The germline CDR1 and CDR2 sequences are MDHEN and SYDVKM. The CDR3 is made up of 18 amino acids. This sample was included in a study of Graves' ophthalmopathy and Graves' hyperthyroidism. Study-level results: Ophthalmopathy and stable hyperthyroidism were discriminated by a 13-signature model, with roughly 88% sensitivity and around 77% specificity. It was with 70.59% sensitivity and around 72% specificity that the model predicted ophthalmopathy progression.

Transcripts of RNA were the source for amplifying TCR beta CDR3 regions. The library came from an HTBI-primed first-round RT-PCR and a second-round multiplex PCR. TCRdb reprocessed the multiplex PCR reads with MiXCR, giving one entry per CDR3 protein. The data contain about 370,000 distinct CDR3 sequences, approximately 16% of them singletons. The receptor's source is a woman aged 18-30 years with Graves' ophthalmopathy. Source material: peripheral blood. The chain combines TRBV28 with TRBJ1-5; TRBD1 agrees at 8 bases. This CDR3 reads CASSSVTGVQGSNQPQHF. The CDR3 DNA reads TGTGCCAGCAGTTCAGTGACAGGGGTTCAAGGTAGCAATCAGCCCCAGCATTTT.